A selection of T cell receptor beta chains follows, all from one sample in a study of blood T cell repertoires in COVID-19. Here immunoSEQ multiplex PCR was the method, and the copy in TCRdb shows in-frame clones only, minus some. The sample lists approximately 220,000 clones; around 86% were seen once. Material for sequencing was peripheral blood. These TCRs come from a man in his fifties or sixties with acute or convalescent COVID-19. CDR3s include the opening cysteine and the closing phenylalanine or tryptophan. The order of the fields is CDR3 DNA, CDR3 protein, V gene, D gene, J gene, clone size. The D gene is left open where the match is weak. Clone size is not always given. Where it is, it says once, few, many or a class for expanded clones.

cdr3_nt: TGTGCCAGCAGCTTCGGAGATCAGCCCCAGCATTTT; cdr3_aa: CASSFGDQPQHF; v_call: TRBV7-9; d_call: -; j_call: TRBJ1-5; clone_size: few
cdr3_nt: TGTGCCAGCAGTTACGAGGGGGCGCGTGGCTACACCTTC; cdr3_aa: CASSYEGARGYTF; v_call: TRBV6-2/TRBV6-3; d_call: TRBD1; j_call: TRBJ1-2; clone_size: -
cdr3_nt: TGTGCCAGCAGCTTAGCGCTCGGGGTCGACCAGTACTTC; cdr3_aa: CASSLALGVDQYF; v_call: TRBV7-9; d_call: -; j_call: TRBJ2-5; clone_size: -
cdr3_nt: TGTGCCAGCAGTGGCGGGTCCCAGAATTCACCCCTCCACTTT; cdr3_aa: CASSGGSQNSPLHF; v_call: TRBV25-1; d_call: -; j_call: TRBJ1-6; clone_size: -
cdr3_nt: TGTGCCATCAGTGAGGAGGCCAGCTACAACACTGAAGCTTTCTTT; cdr3_aa: CAISEEASYNTEAFF; v_call: TRBV10-3; d_call: -; j_call: TRBJ1-1; clone_size: -
cdr3_nt: TGTGCCAGCAGCACCTGGGACAGGACGGAGACCCAGTACTTC; cdr3_aa: CASSTWDRTETQYF; v_call: TRBV9; d_call: TRBD1; j_call: TRBJ2-5; clone_size: -
cdr3_nt: TGTGCCAGCAGCCAGACTAGCGCCTACGAGCAGTACTTC; cdr3_aa: CASSQTSAYEQYF; v_call: TRBV4-2; d_call: TRBD2; j_call: TRBJ2-7; clone_size: -
cdr3_nt: TGCGCCAGCAGCTTGGAGGGGCGAGACACTGAAGCTTTCTTT; cdr3_aa: CASSLEGRDTEAFF; v_call: TRBV5-1; d_call: -; j_call: TRBJ1-1; clone_size: once
cdr3_nt: TGTGCCAGCAGCTTAACGGCAGGAAGGTTGGGCAATCAGCCCCAGCATTTT; cdr3_aa: CASSLTAGRLGNQPQHF; v_call: TRBV7-8; d_call: -; j_call: TRBJ1-5; clone_size: once
cdr3_nt: TGTGCCAGCAGCCAGATAGCGGGGGGGCCCGGGAAAGATACGCAGTATTTT; cdr3_aa: CASSQIAGGPGKDTQYF; v_call: TRBV3-1/TRBV3-2; d_call: TRBD2; j_call: TRBJ2-3; clone_size: -
cdr3_nt: TGTGCCAGCAGTTGGGCAGAGAACACTGAAGCTTTCTTT; cdr3_aa: CASSWAENTEAFF; v_call: TRBV12-3/TRBV12-4; d_call: -; j_call: TRBJ1-1; clone_size: -
cdr3_nt: TGCGCCAGCAAGGGACAGGGCCCACGTTGGGAAAAACTGTTTTTT; cdr3_aa: CASKGQGPRWEKLFF; v_call: TRBV10-2; d_call: TRBD1; j_call: TRBJ1-4; clone_size: -
cdr3_nt: TGTGCCAGCTCACCCGGACTAGCGGGGGACACAGATACGCAGTATTTT; cdr3_aa: CASSPGLAGDTDTQYF; v_call: TRBV18; d_call: TRBD2; j_call: TRBJ2-3; clone_size: -
cdr3_nt: TGTGCCAGCAACCTCCAACATTACGAGCAGTACTTC; cdr3_aa: CASNLQHYEQYF; v_call: TRBV7-9; d_call: -; j_call: TRBJ2-7; clone_size: -
cdr3_nt: TGTGCCAGCAGTTTAAGGGACAGTGTTAATTCACCCCTCCACTTT; cdr3_aa: CASSLRDSVNSPLHF; v_call: TRBV28; d_call: TRBD1; j_call: TRBJ1-6; clone_size: -
cdr3_nt: TGCGCCAGCAGCGGGGGGGCGTACGAGCAGTACTTC; cdr3_aa: CASSGGAYEQYF; v_call: TRBV10-1; d_call: TRBD2; j_call: TRBJ2-7; clone_size: -
cdr3_nt: TGTGCCAGCAGCTTATATCCGTACAATGAGCAGTTCTTC; cdr3_aa: CASSLYPYNEQFF; v_call: TRBV11-3; d_call: -; j_call: TRBJ2-1; clone_size: -
cdr3_nt: TGTGCCAGCAGTGAACAACTAGGAAAGGAGACCCAGTACTTC; cdr3_aa: CASSEQLGKETQYF; v_call: TRBV2; d_call: -; j_call: TRBJ2-5; clone_size: -
cdr3_nt: TGTGCCAGCTCACCGACACCAGCGGGGGGACTCAGCACAGATACGCAGTATTTT; cdr3_aa: CASSPTPAGGLSTDTQYF; v_call: TRBV18; d_call: TRBD2; j_call: TRBJ2-3; clone_size: once
cdr3_nt: TGTGCCAGCAGCTTAGCCCCAGGCGGGATATACGAGCAGTACTTC; cdr3_aa: CASSLAPGGIYEQYF; v_call: TRBV11-1; d_call: -; j_call: TRBJ2-7; clone_size: few
cdr3_nt: TGTGCCAGCAGCCGGGACAGTACATGGCTCTCCTACGAGCAGTACTTC; cdr3_aa: CASSRDSTWLSYEQYF; v_call: TRBV4-2; d_call: TRBD1; j_call: TRBJ2-7; clone_size: -
cdr3_nt: TGTGCCAGCTCGCCTCAGGGAAACGAAAAACTGTTTTTT; cdr3_aa: CASSPQGNEKLFF; v_call: TRBV18; d_call: -; j_call: TRBJ1-4; clone_size: -
cdr3_nt: TGTGCCACCAGCGAGGACCCTAGCGGGGGGGCCTCAGGAGCCAAAAACATTCAGTACTTC; cdr3_aa: CATSEDPSGGASGAKNIQYF; v_call: TRBV27; d_call: TRBD2; j_call: TRBJ2-4; clone_size: -
cdr3_nt: TGTGCCAGCAGCGTAGGTCGGCGGGGAGGGGAGACCCAGTACTTC; cdr3_aa: CASSVGRRGGETQYF; v_call: TRBV9; d_call: TRBD2; j_call: TRBJ2-5; clone_size: once
cdr3_nt: TGTGCCATCGGCATTGGAGGGGTGGTAGACGAGCAGTACTTC; cdr3_aa: CAIGIGGVVDEQYF; v_call: TRBV10-3; d_call: -; j_call: TRBJ2-7; clone_size: -
cdr3_nt: TGCGCCAGCAGCCAGCCCTCCACAGGGGGCCCCTACGAGCAGTACTTC; cdr3_aa: CASSQPSTGGPYEQYF; v_call: TRBV4-1; d_call: TRBD1; j_call: TRBJ2-7; clone_size: -
cdr3_nt: TGTGCCAGCAGCCTCTTGACGGGGGGCATGACCCAGTACTTC; cdr3_aa: CASSLLTGGMTQYF; v_call: TRBV5-5; d_call: -; j_call: TRBJ2-5; clone_size: -
cdr3_nt: TGTGCCAGTAGTCAGAGGACAGGGATGAACACTGAAGCTTTCTTT; cdr3_aa: CASSQRTGMNTEAFF; v_call: TRBV19; d_call: TRBD1; j_call: TRBJ1-1; clone_size: -
cdr3_nt: TGTGCCAGCAGCCTATCGACAGGCTCTGGGGCCAACGTCCTGACTTTC; cdr3_aa: CASSLSTGSGANVLTF; v_call: TRBV14; d_call: -; j_call: TRBJ2-6; clone_size: -
cdr3_nt: TGTGCCACCAGCAGAGTTGGGCACGGTCCCAATGAGCAGTTCTTC; cdr3_aa: CATSRVGHGPNEQFF; v_call: TRBV15; d_call: -; j_call: TRBJ2-1; clone_size: -
cdr3_nt: TGTGCCAGCAGGTTATTGGGGGGAAGGGGATACAATGAGCAGTTCTTC; cdr3_aa: CASRLLGGRGYNEQFF; v_call: TRBV21-1; d_call: -; j_call: TRBJ2-1; clone_size: -
cdr3_nt: TGTGCCAGCGCCCCCTCCGCGGCCACCTACGAGCAGTACTTC; cdr3_aa: CASAPSAATYEQYF; v_call: TRBV2; d_call: -; j_call: TRBJ2-7; clone_size: -
cdr3_nt: TGTGCCAGCAGCCCCTCGGCAGGCAGCTCCTACGAGCAGTACTTC; cdr3_aa: CASSPSAGSSYEQYF; v_call: TRBV4-2; d_call: -; j_call: TRBJ2-7; clone_size: -
cdr3_nt: TGCGCCAGCAGCTCAACAGGGGCGCTGAGGGAAAAACTGTTTTTT; cdr3_aa: CASSSTGALREKLFF; v_call: TRBV5-1; d_call: TRBD1; j_call: TRBJ1-4; clone_size: -
cdr3_nt: TGTGCCTGGAAGGGGCTAGCGGGGGTAGAGACCCAGTACTTC; cdr3_aa: CAWKGLAGVETQYF; v_call: TRBV30; d_call: TRBD2; j_call: TRBJ2-5; clone_size: -
cdr3_nt: TGTGCCAGCAGTCAAGACAGCTTTGCGAAGAGAGAGACCCAGTACTTC; cdr3_aa: CASSQDSFAKRETQYF; v_call: TRBV6-6; d_call: -; j_call: TRBJ2-5; clone_size: -
cdr3_nt: TGTGCCAGTAGTACCGGAACAGGGGGCCCCCGTGAAGCTTTCTTT; cdr3_aa: CASSTGTGGPREAFF; v_call: TRBV19; d_call: TRBD1; j_call: TRBJ1-1; clone_size: -
cdr3_nt: TGTGCCAGCAGCCCACAGGGGCCAGGCTCTGGAAACACCATATATTTT; cdr3_aa: CASSPQGPGSGNTIYF; v_call: TRBV7-2; d_call: TRBD1; j_call: TRBJ1-3; clone_size: -
cdr3_nt: TGTGCCAGCAGCTCTGAGGGGGCAGGCTATGGCTACACCTTC; cdr3_aa: CASSSEGAGYGYTF; v_call: TRBV5-4; d_call: TRBD1; j_call: TRBJ1-2; clone_size: -
cdr3_nt: TGTGCCAGCAGCCAAGCCGGACAGGGAAGCCGGGAAGCTTTCTTT; cdr3_aa: CASSQAGQGSREAFF; v_call: TRBV14; d_call: TRBD1; j_call: TRBJ1-1; clone_size: once
cdr3_nt: TGTGCCAGCAGTTCGGGGACAGGGGGTTATTTGCGCAGTGAGCAGTTCTTC; cdr3_aa: CASSSGTGGYLRSEQFF; v_call: TRBV27; d_call: TRBD1; j_call: TRBJ2-1; clone_size: -
cdr3_nt: TGTGCCAGCAGTTACTCATTCGGAGGGTCACCCCTCCACTTT; cdr3_aa: CASSYSFGGSPLHF; v_call: TRBV27; d_call: -; j_call: TRBJ1-6; clone_size: -
cdr3_nt: TGTGCCAGCCGGACAGGGGGATCTCAGGGCTCCTACGAGCAGTACTTC; cdr3_aa: CASRTGGSQGSYEQYF; v_call: TRBV2; d_call: TRBD1; j_call: TRBJ2-7; clone_size: -
cdr3_nt: TGTGCCAGCAGCTTAGCGGGCGGACTAGCGGCCCGTCGGGGGGAGCAGTTCTTC; cdr3_aa: CASSLAGGLAARRGEQFF; v_call: TRBV7-6; d_call: TRBD2; j_call: TRBJ2-1; clone_size: -
cdr3_nt: TGTGCCAGCAGCCCAACCCACAGATCCCTTAACTATGGCTACACCTTC; cdr3_aa: CASSPTHRSLNYGYTF; v_call: TRBV7-3; d_call: -; j_call: TRBJ1-2; clone_size: once
cdr3_nt: TGTGCCTGGAGTGCCGCTAATGAAAAACTGTTTTTT; cdr3_aa: CAWSAANEKLFF; v_call: TRBV30; d_call: -; j_call: TRBJ1-4; clone_size: -
cdr3_nt: TGTGCCAGCAGCCCCCGGGGGGGCAGCAATCAGCCCCAGCATTTT; cdr3_aa: CASSPRGGSNQPQHF; v_call: TRBV7-2; d_call: -; j_call: TRBJ1-5; clone_size: once
cdr3_nt: TGTGCCAGCAGTTCACAGGGACGGGACACCATATATTTT; cdr3_aa: CASSSQGRDTIYF; v_call: TRBV6-5; d_call: -; j_call: TRBJ1-3; clone_size: -
cdr3_nt: TGTGCCAGCAGCAACATCAGGGGGAGATATGGCTACACCTTC; cdr3_aa: CASSNIRGRYGYTF; v_call: TRBV21-1; d_call: -; j_call: TRBJ1-2; clone_size: -
cdr3_nt: TGCGCCAGCAGCCAAGTCCATGCAGGGCGGTCTGGGGCCAACGTCCTGACTTTC; cdr3_aa: CASSQVHAGRSGANVLTF; v_call: TRBV4-3; d_call: -; j_call: TRBJ2-6; clone_size: few
cdr3_nt: TGTGCTAGTGGGGTAGGACAGGTTGCCTACAATGAGCAGTTCTTC; cdr3_aa: CASGVGQVAYNEQFF; v_call: TRBV12-5; d_call: TRBD1; j_call: TRBJ2-1; clone_size: -
cdr3_nt: TGTGCCAGCTCCCTCTCGGCGGGAATCCTTCCCTACGAGCAGTACTTC; cdr3_aa: CASSLSAGILPYEQYF; v_call: TRBV18; d_call: -; j_call: TRBJ2-7; clone_size: -
cdr3_nt: TGTGCCAGCAGTGAAGGGCAGGTCCGATATAATTCACCCCTCCACTTT; cdr3_aa: CASSEGQVRYNSPLHF; v_call: TRBV6-1; d_call: -; j_call: TRBJ1-6; clone_size: -
cdr3_nt: TGTGCTAGTGGTTTGACAGGGGGCGCTTCTGAAGCTTTCTTT; cdr3_aa: CASGLTGGASEAFF; v_call: TRBV12-5; d_call: TRBD1; j_call: TRBJ1-1; clone_size: -
cdr3_nt: TGCGCCAGCAGCCACGTCGGGACAGCATTCTCTGGAAACACCATATATTTT; cdr3_aa: CASSHVGTAFSGNTIYF; v_call: TRBV4-1; d_call: TRBD1; j_call: TRBJ1-3; clone_size: -
cdr3_nt: TGTGCCACCAGTGACCCCGGGACTAGGATCTCCAATGAGCAGTTCTTC; cdr3_aa: CATSDPGTRISNEQFF; v_call: TRBV24-1; d_call: TRBD2; j_call: TRBJ2-1; clone_size: -
cdr3_nt: TGTGCCAGCAGTTACTTGACTAGCGCCGGGGAGCTGTTTTTT; cdr3_aa: CASSYLTSAGELFF; v_call: TRBV6-6; d_call: TRBD2; j_call: TRBJ2-2; clone_size: -
cdr3_nt: TGTGCCAGCAGCCGGGGACAGGGGGCCCATCAGCCCCAGCATTTT; cdr3_aa: CASSRGQGAHQPQHF; v_call: TRBV6-5; d_call: TRBD1; j_call: TRBJ1-5; clone_size: few
cdr3_nt: TGTGCCAGTAGTATAGATAACCGGCGGGGGAAAGAGCAGTTCTTC; cdr3_aa: CASSIDNRRGKEQFF; v_call: TRBV19; d_call: TRBD2; j_call: TRBJ2-1; clone_size: -
cdr3_nt: TGTGCCAGCAGTGAAGGTCCGGGACAGGGACACGGCTACACCTTC; cdr3_aa: CASSEGPGQGHGYTF; v_call: TRBV25-1; d_call: TRBD1; j_call: TRBJ1-2; clone_size: -